This T cell receptor (beta chain) stems from a study of blood T cells in healthy people across ages. In germline, CDR1 is SGHTA, CDR2 FQGNSA. The length of the CDR3 is 17 residues. The V end lost 3 bases, the J end lost 3 bases, and 18 bases lay between the germline ends. For the second PCR, which ran for roughly 6 to 11 cycles, a sample-barcoded 5' primer and a J-beta primer mix were used. TCRdb re-called the 5' RACE reads through MiXCR, storing one row per CDR3 protein. Of 550,000 to 800,000 distinct CDR3 sequences in the sample, about 30% were seen once. This clonotype was counted many times. The antigen remains unidentified. Study-wide results and caveats: There were more naive CD4+ cells and higher diversity in long-lived donors than in aged donors. TCR beta diversity per million T cells fell roughly linearly with age. Unsorted PBMCs blocked a conclusive comparison of naive and antigen-experienced cells.

This clonotype was obtained from a woman aged 80 or over in good health. The specimen sequenced was blood. The chain has TRBV7-2 and TRBJ2-1, with a tentative D call TRBD2 (6 bases). CDR3 sequence reads: CASSFFPGGINYNEQFF. CDR3 sequence (DNA): TGTGCCAGCAGCTTCTTTCCCGGCGGGATTAACTACAATGAGCAGTTCTTC.